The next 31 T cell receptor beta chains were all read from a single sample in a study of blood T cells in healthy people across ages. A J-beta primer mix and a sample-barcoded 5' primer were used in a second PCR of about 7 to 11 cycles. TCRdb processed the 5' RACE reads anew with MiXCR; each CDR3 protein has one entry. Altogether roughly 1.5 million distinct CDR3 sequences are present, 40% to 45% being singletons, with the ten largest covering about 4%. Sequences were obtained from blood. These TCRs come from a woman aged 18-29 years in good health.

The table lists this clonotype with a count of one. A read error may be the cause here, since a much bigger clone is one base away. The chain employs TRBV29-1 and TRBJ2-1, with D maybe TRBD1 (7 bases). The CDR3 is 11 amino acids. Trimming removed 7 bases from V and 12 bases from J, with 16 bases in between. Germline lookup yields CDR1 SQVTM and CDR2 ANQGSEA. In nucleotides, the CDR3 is TGCAGCGGTGTGACAGGGAGGTTGCAGTTCTTC. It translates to CSGVTGRLQFF.

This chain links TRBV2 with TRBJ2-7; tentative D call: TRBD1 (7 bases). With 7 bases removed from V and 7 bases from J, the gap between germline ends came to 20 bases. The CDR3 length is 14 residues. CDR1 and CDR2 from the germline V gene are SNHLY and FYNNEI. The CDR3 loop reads CASIPGGSYNEQYF. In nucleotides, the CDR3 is TGTGCCAGCATTCCAGGGGGGTCCTACAATGAGCAGTACTTC.

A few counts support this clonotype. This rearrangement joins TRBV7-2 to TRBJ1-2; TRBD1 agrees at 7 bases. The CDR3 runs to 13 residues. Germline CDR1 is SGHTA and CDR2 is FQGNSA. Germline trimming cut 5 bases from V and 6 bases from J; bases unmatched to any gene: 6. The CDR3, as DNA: TGTGCCAGCAGCCCCTGGGACAGCCATGGCTACACCTTC. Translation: CASSPWDSHGYTF.

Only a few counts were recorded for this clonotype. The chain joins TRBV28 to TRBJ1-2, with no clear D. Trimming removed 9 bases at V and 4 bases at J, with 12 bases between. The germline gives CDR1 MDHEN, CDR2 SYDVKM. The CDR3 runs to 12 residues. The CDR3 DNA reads TGTGCCAGTTTATGCAAGGTCTATGGCTACACCTTC. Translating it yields CASLCKVYGYTF.

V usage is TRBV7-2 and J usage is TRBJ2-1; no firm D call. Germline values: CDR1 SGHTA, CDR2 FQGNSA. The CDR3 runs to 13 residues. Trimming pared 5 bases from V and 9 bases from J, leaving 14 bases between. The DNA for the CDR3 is TGTGCCAGCAGCGCCTCTAATGTTGGTGAGCAGTTCTTC. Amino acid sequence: CASSASNVGEQFF. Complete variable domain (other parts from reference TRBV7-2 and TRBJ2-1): GAGVSQSPSNKVTEKGKDVELRCDPISGHTALYWYRQSLGQGLEFLIYFQGNSAPDKSGLPSDRFSAERTGGSVSTLTIQRTQQEDSAVYLCASSASNVGEQFFGPGTRLTVL.

The CDR3 DNA is TGTGCCAGCAGCCCAACTCCTAGCGGGGGCTCCTACGAGCAGTACTTC. This sequence encodes CASSPTPSGGSYEQYF. The J gene is TRBJ2-7, the V gene TRBV28; TRBD2 aligns across 10 bases. V lost 6 bases to trimming and J lost 0 bases; unmatched junction nucleotides: 8. This CDR3 is built from 16 residues. CDR1 and CDR2 from the germline V gene are MDHEN and SYDVKM.

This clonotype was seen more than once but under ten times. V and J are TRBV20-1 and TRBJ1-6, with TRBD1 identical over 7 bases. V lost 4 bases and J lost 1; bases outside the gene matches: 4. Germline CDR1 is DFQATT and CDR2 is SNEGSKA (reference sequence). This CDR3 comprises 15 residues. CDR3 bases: TGCAGTGCTACCACAGGGGTTTCCTATAATTCACCCCTCCACTTT. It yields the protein CSATTGVSYNSPLHF.

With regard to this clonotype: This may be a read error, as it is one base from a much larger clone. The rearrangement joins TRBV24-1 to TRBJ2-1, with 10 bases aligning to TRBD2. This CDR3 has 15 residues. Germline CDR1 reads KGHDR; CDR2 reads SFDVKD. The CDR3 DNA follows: TGTGCCGCCAGTGATCCTAGCGGGAGTCGACATGAGCAGTTCTTC. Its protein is CAASDPSGSRHEQFF.

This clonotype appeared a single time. The DNA of the CDR3 is TGTGCCAGCAGCCAAGACCGACAGGGGATAGGGACCCAGTACTTC. Amino acid sequence: CASSQDRQGIGTQYF. The chain uses TRBV4-2 and TRBJ2-5; TRBD1 agrees at 8 bases. The J segment lost 7 bases and the V segment lost 0 bases, leaving 7 bases of the junction unmatched. Germline V CDR1 and CDR2: LGHNA, YNFKEQ. The CDR3 covers 15 residues.

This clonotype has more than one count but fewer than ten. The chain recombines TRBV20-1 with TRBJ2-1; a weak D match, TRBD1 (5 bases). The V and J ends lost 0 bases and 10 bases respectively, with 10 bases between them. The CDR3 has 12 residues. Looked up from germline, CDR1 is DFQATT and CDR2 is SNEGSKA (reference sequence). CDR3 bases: TGCAGTGCTAGAGATATCAGGGCCGAGCAGTTCTTC. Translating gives CSARDIRAEQFF.

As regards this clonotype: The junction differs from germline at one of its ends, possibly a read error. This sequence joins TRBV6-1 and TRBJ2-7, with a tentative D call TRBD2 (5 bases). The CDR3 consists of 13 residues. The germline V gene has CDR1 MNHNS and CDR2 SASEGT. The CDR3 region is CARSEWQEDEQYF. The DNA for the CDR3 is TGTGCCCGCAGTGAGTGGCAGGAGGACGAGCAGTACTTC.

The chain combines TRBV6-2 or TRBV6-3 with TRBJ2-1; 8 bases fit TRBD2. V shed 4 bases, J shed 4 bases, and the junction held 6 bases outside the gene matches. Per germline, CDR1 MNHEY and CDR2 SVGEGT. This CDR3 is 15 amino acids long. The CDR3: CASSCTSGAYNEQFF. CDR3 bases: TGTGCCAGCAGTTGTACTAGCGGAGCATACAATGAGCAGTTCTTC.

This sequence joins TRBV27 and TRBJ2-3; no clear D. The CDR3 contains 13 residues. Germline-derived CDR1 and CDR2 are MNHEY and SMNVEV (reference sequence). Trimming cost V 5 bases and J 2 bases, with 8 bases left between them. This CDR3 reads CASSVFPTDTQYF. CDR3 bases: TGTGCCAGCAGTGTATTCCCCACAGATACGCAGTATTTT.

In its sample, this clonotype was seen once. CDR3 DNA sequence: TGTGCCAGCACCTCAAGAGCGCTAGCGGGAGAGACCCAGTTCTTC. It codes for CASTSRALAGETQFF. The chain has TRBV4-2 and TRBJ2-1; 10 nucleotides agree with TRBD2. This CDR3 has 15 residues. V lost 7 bases, J lost 13 bases, and 16 bases stayed unmatched. CDR1 and CDR2 (germline): LGHNA, YNFKEQ.

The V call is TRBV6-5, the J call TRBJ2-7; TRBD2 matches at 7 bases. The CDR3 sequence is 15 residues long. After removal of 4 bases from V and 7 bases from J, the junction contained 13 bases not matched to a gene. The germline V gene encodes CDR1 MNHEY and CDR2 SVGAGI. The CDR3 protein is CASSFGGSFYNEQYF. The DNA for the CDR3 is TGTGCCAGCAGTTTCGGGGGGAGTTTCTACAATGAGCAGTACTTC.

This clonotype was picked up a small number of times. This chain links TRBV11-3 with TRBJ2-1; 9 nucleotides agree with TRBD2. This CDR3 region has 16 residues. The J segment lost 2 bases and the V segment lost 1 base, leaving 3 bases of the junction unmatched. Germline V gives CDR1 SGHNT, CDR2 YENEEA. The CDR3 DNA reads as TGTGCCAGCAGCTTAGGACTAGCGGCAGCCTACAATGAGCAGTTCTTC. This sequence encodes CASSLGLAAAYNEQFF.

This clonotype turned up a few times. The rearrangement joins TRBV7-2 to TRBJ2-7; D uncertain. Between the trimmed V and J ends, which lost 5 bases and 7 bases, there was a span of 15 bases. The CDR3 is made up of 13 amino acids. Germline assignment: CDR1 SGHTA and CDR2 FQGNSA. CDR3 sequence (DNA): TGTGCCAGCAGCCCCGGGTTGGGTTTTGAGCAGTACTTC. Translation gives CASSPGLGFEQYF.

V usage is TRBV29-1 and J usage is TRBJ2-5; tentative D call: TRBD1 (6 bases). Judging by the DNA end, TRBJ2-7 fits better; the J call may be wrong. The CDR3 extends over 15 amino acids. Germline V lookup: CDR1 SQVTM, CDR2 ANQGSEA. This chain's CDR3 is CSVEEPGAPFYEQYF. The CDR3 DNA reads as TGCAGCGTTGAAGAACCAGGGGCACCTTTCTACGAGCAGTACTTC.

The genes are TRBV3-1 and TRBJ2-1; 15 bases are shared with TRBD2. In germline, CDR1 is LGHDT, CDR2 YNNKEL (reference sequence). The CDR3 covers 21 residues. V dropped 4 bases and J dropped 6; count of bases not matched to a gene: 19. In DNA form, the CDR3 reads TGTGCCAGCAGCCGATGGGCCGGACTAGCGGGGGGGCAAGATTTTGGCAATGAGCAGTTCTTC. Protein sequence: CASSRWAGLAGGQDFGNEQFF.

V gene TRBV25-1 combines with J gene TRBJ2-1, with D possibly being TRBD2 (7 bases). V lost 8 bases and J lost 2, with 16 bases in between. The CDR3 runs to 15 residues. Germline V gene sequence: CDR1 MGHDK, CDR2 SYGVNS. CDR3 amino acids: CASVGLGGAYNEQFF. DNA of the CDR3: TGTGCCAGCGTTGGCCTAGGGGGGGCCTACAATGAGCAGTTCTTC.

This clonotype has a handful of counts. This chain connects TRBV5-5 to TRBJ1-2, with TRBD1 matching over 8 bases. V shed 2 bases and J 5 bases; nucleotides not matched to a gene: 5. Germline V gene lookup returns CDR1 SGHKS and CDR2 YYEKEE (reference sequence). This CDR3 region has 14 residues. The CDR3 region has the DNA TGTGCCAGCAGCTTCCCGACAGGGGTATATGGCTACACCTTC. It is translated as CASSFPTGVYGYTF.

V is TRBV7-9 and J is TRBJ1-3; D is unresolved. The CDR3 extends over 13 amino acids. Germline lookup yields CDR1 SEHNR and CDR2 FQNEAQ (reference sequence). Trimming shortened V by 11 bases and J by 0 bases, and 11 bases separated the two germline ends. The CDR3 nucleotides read TGTGCCTTCCCACGGTTCTCTGGAAACACCATATATTTT. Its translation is CAFPRFSGNTIYF. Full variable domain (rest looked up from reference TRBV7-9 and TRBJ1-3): DTGVSQNPRHKITKRGQNVTFRCDPISEHNRLYWYRQTLGQGPEFLTYFQNEAQLEKSRLLSDRFSAERPKGSFSTLEIQRTEQGDSAMYLCAFPRFSGNTIYFGEGSWLTVV.

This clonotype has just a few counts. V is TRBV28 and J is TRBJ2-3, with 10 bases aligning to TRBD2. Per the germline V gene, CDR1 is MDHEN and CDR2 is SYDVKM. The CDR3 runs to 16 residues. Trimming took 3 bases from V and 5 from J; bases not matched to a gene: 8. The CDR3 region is CASSFYPSGRGDTQYF. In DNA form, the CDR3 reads TGTGCCAGCAGTTTCTACCCCAGCGGGAGGGGAGATACGCAGTATTTT.

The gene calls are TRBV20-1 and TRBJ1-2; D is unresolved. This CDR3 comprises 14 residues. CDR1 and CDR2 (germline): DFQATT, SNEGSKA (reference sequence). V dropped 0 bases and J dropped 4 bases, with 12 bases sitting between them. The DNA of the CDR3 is TGCAGTGCTAGAGATACGGTGGAACTCTATGGCTACACCTTC. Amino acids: CSARDTVELYGYTF.

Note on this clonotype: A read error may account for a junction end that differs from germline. The DNA of the CDR3 is TGTGCCAGCGGCCAGGGGGACAGGGGAGTCTCTATGGAGCAGTACTTC. As protein: CASGQGDRGVSMEQYF. The chain joins TRBV4-2 to TRBJ2-4; 10 nucleotides match TRBD1. This CDR3 has 16 residues. Germline-derived CDR1 and CDR2 are LGHNA and YNFKEQ.

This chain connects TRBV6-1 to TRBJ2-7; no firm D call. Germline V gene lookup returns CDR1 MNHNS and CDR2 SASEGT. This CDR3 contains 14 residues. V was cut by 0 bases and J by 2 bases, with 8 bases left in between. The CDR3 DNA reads TGTGCCAGCAGTGAAGCCCCCCCAACCTACGAGCAGTACTTC. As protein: CASSEAPPTYEQYF.

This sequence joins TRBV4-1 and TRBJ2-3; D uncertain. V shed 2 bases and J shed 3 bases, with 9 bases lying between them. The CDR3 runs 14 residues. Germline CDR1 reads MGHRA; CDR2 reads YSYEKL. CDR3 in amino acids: CASSQTRITDTQYF. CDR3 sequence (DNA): TGCGCCAGCAGCCAAACACGGATAACAGATACGCAGTATTTT.

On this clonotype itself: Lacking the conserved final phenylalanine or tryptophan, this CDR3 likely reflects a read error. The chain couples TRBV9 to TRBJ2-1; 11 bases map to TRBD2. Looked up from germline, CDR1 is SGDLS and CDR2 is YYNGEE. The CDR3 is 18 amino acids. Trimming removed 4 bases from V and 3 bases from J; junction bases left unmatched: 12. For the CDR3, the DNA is TGTGCCAGCAGCCTCCCCGGCCTAGCGGGAGGAATCTACAATGAGCAGTTCGTC. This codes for CASSLPGLAGGIYNEQFV.

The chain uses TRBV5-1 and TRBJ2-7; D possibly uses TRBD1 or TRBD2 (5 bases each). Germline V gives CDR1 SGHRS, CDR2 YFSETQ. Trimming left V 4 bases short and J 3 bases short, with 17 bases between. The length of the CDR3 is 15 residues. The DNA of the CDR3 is TGCGCCAGCAGCGACGCACCGGGACCGAACTACGAGCAGTACTTC. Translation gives CASSDAPGPNYEQYF. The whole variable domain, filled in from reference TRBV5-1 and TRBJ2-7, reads KAGVTQTPRYLIKTRGQQVTLSCSPISGHRSVSWYQQTPGQGLQFLFEYFSETQRNKGNFPGRFSGRQFSNSRSEMNVSTLELGDSALYLCASSDAPGPNYEQYFGPGTRLTVT.

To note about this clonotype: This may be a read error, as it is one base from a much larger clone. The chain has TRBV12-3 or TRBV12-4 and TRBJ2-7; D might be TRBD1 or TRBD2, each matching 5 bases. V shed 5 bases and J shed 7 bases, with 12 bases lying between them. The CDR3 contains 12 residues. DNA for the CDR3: TGTGCCAGCAGTCGGGGACCAAATGAGCAGTACTTC. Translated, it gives CASSRGPNEQYF.

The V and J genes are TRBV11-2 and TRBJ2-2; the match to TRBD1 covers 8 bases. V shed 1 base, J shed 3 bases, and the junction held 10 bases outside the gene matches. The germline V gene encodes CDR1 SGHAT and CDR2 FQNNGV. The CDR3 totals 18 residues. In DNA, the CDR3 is TGTGCCAGCAGCTTAGGGGACAGGTTCTTTGAGGACACCGGGGAGCTGTTTTTT. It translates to CASSLGDRFFEDTGELFF.